The T cell receptor beta chain described here comes from a study of CD8 T cells in ankylosing spondylitis. One entry per CDR3 protein, called by TCRdb with MiXCR from the 5' RACE reads. The top ten clones hold 16% of a sample with 40,000 or so distinct CDR3 sequences, about a tenth of them seen once. This clonotype was found many times. No antigen is known for it. CDR3 length: 14 amino acids. V dropped 6 bases and J dropped 10; count of bases not matched to a gene: 6. Germline CDR1 reads MNHNS; CDR2 reads SASEGT. The study, taken as a whole, reports: Clones linked to the disease showed a CD8+ phenotype. They occurred at relatively low frequencies in peripheral blood.

The chain joins TRBV6-1 to TRBJ1-6; 10 bases align to TRBD1. Sequenced material: blood, either unsorted or a sorted T cell fraction (not recorded which). This TCR was recovered from a male donor with ankylosing spondylitis or in good health (not recorded which). For the CDR3, the DNA is TGTGCCAGCAGAAGGGACAGGGGCGAATCACCCCTCCACTTT. It yields the protein CASRRDRGESPLHF.